Listed below are T cell receptor beta chains from one sample, sequenced in a study of cytomegalovirus exposure and HLA in healthy donors. Data came from immunoSEQ multiplex PCR; TCRdb stores just in-frame clones and leaves some out. The sample shows roughly 190,000 clones, around 75% of them seen only once. The sample comprised PBMCs. The source of these receptors is a woman in her thirties in good health and CMV-seronegative. CDR3s include the opening cysteine and the closing phenylalanine or tryptophan. The order of the fields is D gene, clone size, J gene, V gene, CDR3 DNA, CDR3 protein. D genes are given only for firm matches. Expanded clones are given a class, and other clones once, few, many or no size at all.

d_gene: TRBD1; abundance: few; j_gene: TRBJ1-2; v_gene: TRBV6-6; CDR3nt: TGTGCCAGCAGAACGGACAGGGTTATGGATGGCTACACCTTC; CDR3aa: CASRTDRVMDGYTF
d_gene: TRBD1; abundance: -; j_gene: TRBJ1-3; v_gene: TRBV14; CDR3nt: TGTGCCAGCAGCCAAGATCCCAGACAGGGGTCTGGAAACACCATATATTTT; CDR3aa: CASSQDPRQGSGNTIYF
d_gene: -; abundance: few; j_gene: TRBJ1-2; v_gene: TRBV9; CDR3nt: TGTGCCAGCAGCGTAGGAGGGAACTATGGCTACACCTTC; CDR3aa: CASSVGGNYGYTF
d_gene: TRBD1; abundance: -; j_gene: TRBJ1-2; v_gene: TRBV5-1; CDR3nt: TGCGCCAGCAGCTTGGGACAGGGAATAGCTAACTATGGCTACACCTTC; CDR3aa: CASSLGQGIANYGYTF
d_gene: -; abundance: -; j_gene: TRBJ1-1; v_gene: TRBV27; CDR3nt: TGTGCCAGCAGCTCCCCCCGGACAGAGAACACTGAAGCTTTCTTT; CDR3aa: CASSSPRTENTEAFF
d_gene: TRBD1; abundance: -; j_gene: TRBJ1-1; v_gene: TRBV5-1; CDR3nt: TGCGCCAGCAGCTTTAGGACAGGGAACACTGAAGCTTTCTTT; CDR3aa: CASSFRTGNTEAFF
d_gene: TRBD2; abundance: once; j_gene: TRBJ2-3; v_gene: TRBV7-3; CDR3nt: TGTGCCAGCAGCTCAGCGGGAATCTCAGATACGCAGTATTTT; CDR3aa: CASSSAGISDTQYF
d_gene: TRBD2; abundance: -; j_gene: TRBJ2-3; v_gene: TRBV7-2; CDR3nt: TGTGCCAGCAGCTTGGGAACTATAGCGGGGTATACGCAGTATTTT; CDR3aa: CASSLGTIAGYTQYF
d_gene: TRBD2; abundance: -; j_gene: TRBJ2-4; v_gene: TRBV19; CDR3nt: TGTGCCAGTAACAATAGGACGGGCGGGGGAGGCATTCAGTACTTC; CDR3aa: CASNNRTGGGGIQYF
d_gene: TRBD1; abundance: few; j_gene: TRBJ1-1; v_gene: TRBV6-6; CDR3nt: TGTGCCAGCGGGGACAGCCCCACTGAAGCTTTCTTT; CDR3aa: CASGDSPTEAFF
d_gene: TRBD2; abundance: -; j_gene: TRBJ2-1; v_gene: TRBV13; CDR3nt: TGTGCCAGCAGCGCGACTAGCGGGGCGTACAATGAGCAGTTCTTC; CDR3aa: CASSATSGAYNEQFF
d_gene: TRBD2; abundance: -; j_gene: TRBJ2-5; v_gene: TRBV19; CDR3nt: TGTGCCAGTAGTCCCGCCTGGAGCGGGAGTCGAGAGACCCAGTACTTC; CDR3aa: CASSPAWSGSRETQYF
d_gene: TRBD1; abundance: -; j_gene: TRBJ1-1; v_gene: TRBV28; CDR3nt: TGTGCCAGCAGTGTATTACAGGGGAGTGACACTGAAGCTTTCTTT; CDR3aa: CASSVLQGSDTEAFF
d_gene: -; abundance: -; j_gene: TRBJ2-7; v_gene: TRBV10-3; CDR3nt: TGTGCCATCAGTGACTATTCCCCCTTTCGGGGGACGGCTTACTACGAGCAGTACTTC; CDR3aa: CAISDYSPFRGTAYYEQYF
d_gene: -; abundance: -; j_gene: TRBJ2-7; v_gene: TRBV28; CDR3nt: TGTGCCAGCAGCTACCCAGGTAAACTACAGGGTACCTACGAGCAGTACTTC; CDR3aa: CASSYPGKLQGTYEQYF
d_gene: TRBD2; abundance: few; j_gene: TRBJ2-1; v_gene: TRBV7-9; CDR3nt: TGTGCCAGCAGCTTAGGACTAGCGGCCGGCGATGAGCAGTTCTTC; CDR3aa: CASSLGLAAGDEQFF
d_gene: TRBD1; abundance: -; j_gene: TRBJ2-7; v_gene: TRBV7-3; CDR3nt: TGTGCCAGCAGCTTCGACAGGGGCTACGAGCAATACTTC; CDR3aa: CASSFDRGYEQYF
d_gene: TRBD2; abundance: -; j_gene: TRBJ2-4; v_gene: TRBV5-1; CDR3nt: TGCGCCAGCAGCTTGGGGACTAGCGGGGGGGCCTCTCTTCAGTACTTC; CDR3aa: CASSLGTSGGASLQYF
d_gene: -; abundance: -; j_gene: TRBJ2-5; v_gene: TRBV29-1; CDR3nt: TGCAGCGTTGGACCAGGGGTGGGAGAGACCCAGTACTTC; CDR3aa: CSVGPGVGETQYF
d_gene: -; abundance: -; j_gene: TRBJ1-6; v_gene: TRBV5-1; CDR3nt: TGCGCCAGCAGCTCTGGACCGACAGAATATAATTCACCCCTCCACTTT; CDR3aa: CASSSGPTEYNSPLHF
d_gene: -; abundance: -; j_gene: TRBJ1-2; v_gene: TRBV6-1; CDR3nt: TGTGCAGAGGGTGACTATGGCTACACCTTC; CDR3aa: CAEGDYGYTF
d_gene: -; abundance: -; j_gene: TRBJ2-2; v_gene: TRBV5-1; CDR3nt: TGCGCCAGCAGCTTGGACCATCGGACAGATAACACCGGGGAGCTGTTTTTT; CDR3aa: CASSLDHRTDNTGELFF
d_gene: TRBD1; abundance: -; j_gene: TRBJ2-2; v_gene: TRBV7-2; CDR3nt: TGTGCCAGCAGCTTACCGGGACAGGGGGTTAGGAACACCGGGGAGCTGTTTTTT; CDR3aa: CASSLPGQGVRNTGELFF
d_gene: TRBD1; abundance: -; j_gene: TRBJ2-7; v_gene: TRBV7-6; CDR3nt: TGTGCCAGCAGCCACCCGACAGGGGGTATCAACGAGCAGTACTTC; CDR3aa: CASSHPTGGINEQYF